This T cell receptor beta chain was observed in a study of beta chain features in type 1 diabetes. Study background: Age, gender and cell yields were similar between patients and healthy donors.

Sequenced material consisted of expressed TCRB transcripts (all of the isolated RNA was reverse transcribed). Profiled with immunoSEQ multiplex PCR; TCRdb holds only in-frame clones, not every one. The sample has 200,000 to 250,000 clones, around 10% seen once. For this clone: Other DNA sequences in this sample translate to the same CDR3.

The sample was naive CD4+ T cells from blood. This receptor was taken from a woman aged 18-35 years in good health.

CDR3 DNA sequence: TGTGCCAGCAGCTCCGGACAGGGTCGCTACGAGCAGTACTTC. This encodes CASSSGQGRYEQYF. This chain uses TRBV5-4 with TRBJ2-7; 8 bases are shared with TRBD1. CDR1 SGHNT and CDR2 YYREEE come from the germline V gene (reference sequence). V trimming: 3 bases; J trimming: 3 bases; junction bases outside the gene matches: 5. CDR3 length: 14 amino acids.